This note documents a single TCR beta chain sequence. What it recognizes is unknown. The source of the sample is a study of cytomegalovirus exposure and HLA in healthy donors. 13 Jbeta primers and 60 Vbeta primers were used for the PCR. Sequenced by immunoSEQ multiplex PCR; TCRdb stores in-frame clones only, minus some. Its table records some 62,000 clones. V lost 1 base to trimming and J lost 5 bases; unmatched junction nucleotides: 8. The germline gives CDR1 SGHRS, CDR2 YFSETQ. This CDR3 region has 16 residues. Study-level points and caveats: The CMV antigen specificity of a few CMV-associated chains was confirmed through in vitro analysis. It was shown in a later analysis that HLA-associated TCR beta chains were more clonally expanded than other, equally common chains. The later analysis indicated that the majority of CMV-associated TCR beta chains appeared HLA-restricted. In a later analysis, V- and J-gene trimming of beta chains associated with a DCLRE1C missense variant, replicated independently.

The sequence came from a man aged 25-45 years in good health and CMV-seropositive. This chain uses TRBV5-1 with TRBJ2-2; 7 nucleotides align to TRBD2. Sequencing used PBMCs. The CDR3 coding sequence is TGCGCCAGCAGCTTGTATTTGGGGGGGTCTACCGGGGAGCTGTTTTTT. Amino acids: CASSLYLGGSTGELFF.